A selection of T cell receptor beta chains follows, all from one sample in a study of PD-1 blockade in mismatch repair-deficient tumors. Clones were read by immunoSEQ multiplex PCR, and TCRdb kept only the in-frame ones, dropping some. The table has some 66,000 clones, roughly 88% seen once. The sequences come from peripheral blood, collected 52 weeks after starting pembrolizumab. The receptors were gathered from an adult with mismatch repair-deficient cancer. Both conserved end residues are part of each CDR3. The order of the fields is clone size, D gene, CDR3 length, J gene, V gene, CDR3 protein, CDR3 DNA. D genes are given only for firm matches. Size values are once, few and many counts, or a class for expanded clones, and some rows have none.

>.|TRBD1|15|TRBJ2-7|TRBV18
CASSSSTGGAYEQYF
TGTGCCAGCTCATCATCGACAGGGGGGGCGTACGAGCAGTACTTC
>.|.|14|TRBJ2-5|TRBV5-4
CASTPEADGETQYF
TGTGCCAGCACCCCCGAGGCCGACGGCGAGACCCAGTACTTC
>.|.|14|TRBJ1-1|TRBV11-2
CASSLGAGSTEAFF
TGTGCCAGCAGCTTAGGGGCAGGGAGCACTGAAGCTTTCTTT
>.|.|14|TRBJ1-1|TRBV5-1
CASSRGAGDTEAFF
TGCGCCAGCAGCAGAGGGGCGGGGGACACTGAAGCTTTCTTT
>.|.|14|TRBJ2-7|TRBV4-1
CASSQVVEHYEQYF
TGCGCCAGCAGCCAAGTCGTGGAGCACTACGAGCAGTACTTC
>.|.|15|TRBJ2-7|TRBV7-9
CASSYDTTGAYEQYF
TGTGCCAGCAGCTACGACACGACAGGAGCCTACGAGCAGTACTTC
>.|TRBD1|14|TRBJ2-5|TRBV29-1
CSVEGTGGQETQYF
TGCAGCGTTGAAGGTACAGGGGGCCAAGAGACCCAGTACTTC
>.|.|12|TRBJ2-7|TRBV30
CAWSYSTYEQYF
TGTGCCTGGAGCTACAGCACCTACGAGCAGTACTTC
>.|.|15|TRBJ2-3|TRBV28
CASSFGGRRTDTQYF
TGTGCCAGCAGTTTTGGTGGCCGGCGTACAGATACGCAGTATTTT
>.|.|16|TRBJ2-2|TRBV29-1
CSVEDLEDSGTGELFF
TGCAGCGTTGAAGATCTTGAGGACTCTGGCACCGGGGAGCTGTTTTTT
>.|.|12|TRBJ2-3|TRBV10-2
CATLLISSSQYF
TGCGCCACCCTCCTTATCTCCTCTTCGCAGTATTTT
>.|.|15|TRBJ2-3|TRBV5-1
CASSLVGRSTDTQYF
TGCGCCAGCAGCTTGGTCGGGAGAAGCACAGATACGCAGTATTTT
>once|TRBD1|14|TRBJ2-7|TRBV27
CASSPGDRTYEQYF
TGTGCCAGCAGTCCAGGGGACAGGACCTACGAGCAGTACTTC
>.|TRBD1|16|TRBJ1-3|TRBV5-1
CASSWDSNTSGNTIYF
TGCGCCAGCAGCTGGGACAGCAATACCTCTGGAAACACCATATATTTT
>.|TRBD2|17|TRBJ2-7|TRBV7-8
CASSFRVRTGGHYEQYF
TGTGCCAGCAGCTTTCGGGTGAGAACGGGAGGCCACTACGAGCAGTACTTC
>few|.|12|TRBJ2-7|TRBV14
CASSQTRYEQYF
TGTGCCAGCAGCCAGACACGATACGAGCAGTACTTC
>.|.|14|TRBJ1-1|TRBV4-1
CASSQDPRVNEAFF
TGCGCCAGCAGCCAAGATCCCAGGGTAAATGAAGCTTTCTTT
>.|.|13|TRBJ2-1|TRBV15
CATSRVRDNEQFF
TGTGCCACCAGCAGAGTACGGGACAATGAGCAGTTCTTC
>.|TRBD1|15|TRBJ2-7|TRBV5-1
CASSTWTGAQYEQYF
TGCGCCAGCAGCACCTGGACAGGGGCCCAGTACGAGCAGTACTTC
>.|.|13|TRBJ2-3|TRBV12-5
CATTHPEGDTQYF
TGTGCTACTACGCACCCCGAGGGAGATACGCAGTATTTT
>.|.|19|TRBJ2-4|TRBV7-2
CASSHTRGSVPIAKNIQYF
TGTGCCAGCAGCCATACCCGGGGCTCGGTGCCTATAGCCAAAAACATTCAGTACTTC
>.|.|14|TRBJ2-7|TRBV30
CAWSGLGGDGEQYF
TGTGCCTGGAGTGGCCTCGGGGGTGACGGCGAGCAGTACTTC
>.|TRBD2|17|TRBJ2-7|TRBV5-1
CASSLVTSGSGAYEQYF
TGCGCCAGCAGCTTGGTGACTAGCGGGAGTGGAGCCTACGAGCAGTACTTC
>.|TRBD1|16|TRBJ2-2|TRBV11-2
CASSSTGTGLTGELFF
TGTGCCAGCAGCTCTACCGGGACAGGGCTCACCGGGGAGCTGTTTTTT
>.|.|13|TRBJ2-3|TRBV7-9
CASSSNSADTQYF
TGTGCCAGCAGCTCCAATTCTGCAGATACGCAGTATTTT
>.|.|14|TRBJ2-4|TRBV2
CASSEGGAKNIQYF
TGTGCCAGCAGTGAAGGAGGAGCCAAAAACATTCAGTACTTC
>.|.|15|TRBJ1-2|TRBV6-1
CASSEAGYTNYGYTF
TGTGCCAGCAGTGAAGCGGGGTATACTAACTATGGCTACACCTTC
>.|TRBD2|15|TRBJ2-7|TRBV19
CASSITSGRTYEQYF
TGTGCCAGTAGTATTACTAGCGGGCGGACCTACGAGCAGTACTTC
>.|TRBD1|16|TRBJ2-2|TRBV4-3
CASSRGQGQGSGELFF
TGCGCCAGCAGCCGGGGACAGGGTCAGGGTTCCGGGGAGCTGTTTTTT